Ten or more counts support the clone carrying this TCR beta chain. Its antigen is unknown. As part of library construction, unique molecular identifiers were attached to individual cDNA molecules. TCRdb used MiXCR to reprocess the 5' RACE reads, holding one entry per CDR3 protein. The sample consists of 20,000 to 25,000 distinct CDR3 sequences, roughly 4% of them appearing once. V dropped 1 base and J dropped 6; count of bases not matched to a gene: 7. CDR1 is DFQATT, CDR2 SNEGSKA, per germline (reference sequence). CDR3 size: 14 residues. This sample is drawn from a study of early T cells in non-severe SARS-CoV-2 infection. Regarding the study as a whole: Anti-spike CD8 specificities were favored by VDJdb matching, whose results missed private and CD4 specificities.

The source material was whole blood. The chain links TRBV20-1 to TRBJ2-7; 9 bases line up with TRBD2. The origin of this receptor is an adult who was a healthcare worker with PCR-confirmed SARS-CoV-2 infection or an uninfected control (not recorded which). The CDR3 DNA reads TGCAGTGCTAGAGTTTCCGCGGGAGGGCGCGAGCAGTACTTC. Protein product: CSARVSAGGREQYF.